The 2 T cell receptor beta chains listed next were all sequenced from one sample in a study of blood T cell repertoires in COVID-19. Produced via immunoSEQ multiplex PCR; TCRdb's table is partial and in-frame only. The sample shows around 200,000 clones, roughly nine tenths of them seen only once. The sequenced sample consisted of peripheral blood. The receptors come from a man aged 40-49 years with acute or convalescent COVID-19.

The chain carries TRBV5-5 and TRBJ2-2; perhaps TRBD2 as D (7 bases). The germline V and J ends were trimmed by 4 bases and 2 bases, with 15 bases remaining between them. The germline CDR1 and CDR2 sequences are SGHKS and YYEKEE (reference sequence). This CDR3 contains 16 residues. The CDR3 protein is CASSAWGGPNTGELFF. The DNA of the CDR3 is TGTGCCAGCAGCGCCTGGGGGGGCCCTAACACCGGGGAGCTGTTTTTT.

This clone is a singleton in its sample. The chain uses TRBV5-1 and TRBJ2-7; TRBD2 might be the D (6 bases). V lost 7 bases, J lost 9 bases, and 11 bases lay in between. CDR1 and CDR2 from the germline V gene are SGHRS and YFSETQ. The CDR3 is 10 residues long. The CDR3 DNA reads as TGCGCCAGCCCCATGGGGGGGCAGTACTTC. Translated: CASPMGGQYF.